Below, 13 T cell receptor beta chains from the same sample are listed, as sequenced in a study of blood T cell repertoires in COVID-19. Here immunoSEQ multiplex PCR was the method, and the copy in TCRdb shows in-frame clones only, minus some. The table shows approximately 150,000 clones, with 82% occurring only once. Sequences were obtained from peripheral blood. The receptors derive from a human donor with acute or convalescent COVID-19. The donor label of this sample is uncertain.

The V and J genes are TRBV27 and TRBJ1-1; 8 nucleotides match TRBD1. This CDR3 comprises 13 residues. CDR1 and CDR2 from the germline V gene are MNHEY and SMNVEV (reference sequence). The V and J ends lost 6 bases and 4 bases, in that order; junction bases with no gene match: 4. The chain's CDR3 is CASRGTGGTEAFF. The DNA for the CDR3 is TGTGCCAGCAGGGGAACAGGGGGCACTGAAGCTTTCTTT.

This chain joins TRBV3-1 (or the pseudogene TRBV3-2) and TRBJ1-2, with D possibly TRBD1 on 5 matching bases. The V end was cut by 4 bases, the J end by 6 bases, with 18 bases between. In germline, CDR1 is LGHDT, CDR2 YNNKEL (reference sequence). The CDR3 consists of 15 residues. CDR3 in amino acids: CASSRLGGGGDGYTF. The CDR3 nucleotides are TGTGCCAGCAGCCGCCTCGGGGGGGGTGGTGATGGCTACACCTTC.

This chain joins TRBV30 and TRBJ1-6; D is ambiguous. Germline V lookup: CDR1 GTSNPN, CDR2 SVGIG (reference sequence). V was trimmed by 2 bases and J by 8 bases, leaving 16 bases between them. The CDR3 loop spans 15 amino acids. The DNA of the CDR3 is TGTGCCTGGAGTTCCCCCGTGACGGGAGATTCACCCCTCCACTTT. Protein product: CAWSSPVTGDSPLHF.

The V gene is TRBV18, the J gene TRBJ1-1, with TRBD1 identical over 11 bases. Looked up from germline, CDR1 is KGHSH and CDR2 is LQKENI. This CDR3 spans 18 amino acids. The V segment lost 4 bases and the J segment 0 bases; nucleotides outside the gene matches: 10. Here the CDR3 DNA reads TGTGCCAGCTCACAGCCGGGACAGGGGGATCTCATGAACACTGAAGCTTTCTTT. It codes for CASSQPGQGDLMNTEAFF. The whole variable domain, filled in from reference TRBV18 and TRBJ1-1, reads NAGVMQNPRHLVRRRGQEARLRCSPMKGHSHVYWYRQLPEEGLKFMVYLQKENIIDESGMPKERFSAEFPKEGPSILRIQQVVRGDSAAYFCASSQPGQGDLMNTEAFFGQGTRLTVV.

The chain couples TRBV27 to TRBJ2-2, with D perhaps TRBD1 (6 bases). Germline values: CDR1 MNHEY, CDR2 SMNVEV (reference sequence). The CDR3 is 15 amino acids. The germline V and J ends were trimmed by 3 bases and 4 bases, with 12 bases remaining between them. In nucleotides, the CDR3 is TGTGCCAGCAGTTTGCAGGGGTTGGTCACCGGGGAGCTGTTTTTT. Protein sequence: CASSLQGLVTGELFF.

This clone has a single count. This sequence joins TRBV19 and TRBJ2-1, with TRBD2 matching 8 bases. The CDR3 spans 19 residues. V was pared by 6 bases and J by 5 bases, with 21 bases of the junction left unmatched. Per germline, CDR1 LNHDA and CDR2 SQIVND (reference sequence). The CDR3 spells CASSPKVAGGLGWDNEQFF. Written as DNA, the CDR3 is TGTGCCAGTAGCCCCAAGGTCGCGGGGGGCCTCGGCTGGGACAATGAGCAGTTCTTC.

This chain uses TRBV19 with TRBJ1-4, with TRBD1 identical over 8 bases. The germline CDR1 and CDR2 sequences are LNHDA and SQIVND (reference sequence). This CDR3 contains 16 residues. The V and J ends lost 5 bases and 8 bases, in that order; junction bases with no gene match: 13. The CDR3 region is CASSGSRDRFWEKLFF. The DNA for the CDR3 is TGTGCCAGTAGTGGAAGCCGGGACAGGTTTTGGGAAAAACTGTTTTTT.

The chain combines TRBV9 with TRBJ1-5; 9 bases are a match to TRBD1. The CDR3 has 16 residues. V shed 4 bases, J shed 2 bases, and the junction held 7 bases outside the gene matches. Germline V lookup: CDR1 SGDLS, CDR2 YYNGEE. The CDR3 here is CASSPGTGTRNQPQHF. As DNA, the CDR3 is TGTGCCAGCAGCCCAGGGACAGGGACACGCAATCAGCCCCAGCATTTT.

V gene TRBV6-1 combines with J gene TRBJ2-1; 8 positions match TRBD1. J lost 10 bases, V lost 7 bases, and 9 bases had no gene match. The CDR3 contains 13 residues. From germline, CDR1 is MNHNS and CDR2 SASEGT. CDR3 in DNA: TGTGCCAGCAAATACCGGGACAGGTGGGAGCAGTTCTTC. Translating gives CASKYRDRWEQFF.

The rearrangement uses TRBV6-5 and TRBJ1-6, with TRBD1 identical over 8 bases. This CDR3 has 14 amino acids. Germline V gene data show CDR1 as MNHEY and CDR2 as SVGAGI. With 6 bases clipped from V and 10 bases from J, the junction kept 8 bases outside the gene matches. The DNA for the CDR3 is TGTGCCAGCAGCCCAGGACAGGGCAGATCACCCCTCCACTTT. Translation gives CASSPGQGRSPLHF.

The chain is built from TRBV15 and TRBJ1-4, with 7 bases that match TRBD1. This CDR3 is 15 amino acids long. Looked up from germline, CDR1 is LNHNV and CDR2 is YYDKDF (reference sequence). J gave up 8 bases and V 8 bases, and 14 bases lay outside the gene matches. As DNA, the CDR3 is TGTGCCACCTTTCATACAGGGGTGGAGCGAGAAAAACTGTTTTTT. Translating it yields CATFHTGVEREKLFF. The full variable domain, with the rest looked up from reference TRBV15 and TRBJ1-4, is DAMVIQNPRYQVTQFGKPVTLSCSQTLNHNVMYWYQQKSSQAPKLLFHYYDKDFNNEADTPDNFQSRRPNTSFCFLDIRSPGLGDTAMYLCATFHTGVEREKLFFGSGTQLSVL.

The rearrangement uses TRBV7-6 and TRBJ2-7; 9 bases are shared with TRBD1. The CDR3 has 14 amino acids. With V trimmed by 5 bases and J by 5 bases, 7 bases remained unmatched. Germline loops: CDR1 SGHVS, CDR2 FNYEAQ. The CDR3 loop is CASSIGQGLDEQYF. The CDR3 region has the DNA TGTGCCAGCAGCATAGGACAGGGGTTGGACGAGCAGTACTTC.

The gene calls are TRBV7-2 and TRBJ1-1; no clear D. The V and J ends lost 3 bases and 4 bases respectively, with 15 bases between them. The CDR3 is made up of 15 amino acids. CDR1 is SGHTA and CDR2 is FQGNSA in the germline V gene. The CDR3 sequence is CASSLADNIGTEAFF. DNA for the CDR3: TGTGCCAGCAGCTTGGCGGATAATATTGGCACTGAAGCTTTCTTT.